These 19 T cell receptor beta chains came from one sample sequenced in a study of T cell responses to AZD1222 COVID-19 vaccine. Sequenced by immunoSEQ multiplex PCR; TCRdb stores in-frame clones only, minus some. Counted here are under 70,000 clones, approximately 89% occurring once; the ten biggest clones make up about 14%. The sample was peripheral blood, taken on day 0 of AZD1222 vaccination. The receptors come from an adult in good health.

V is TRBV7-2 and J is TRBJ2-3, with TRBD2 identical over 10 bases. The germline CDR1 and CDR2 sequences are SGHTA and FQGNSA. This CDR3 is built from 16 residues. Trimming removed 0 bases from V and 2 bases from J; junction bases left unmatched: 2. CDR3 amino acids: CASSLAGTSATDTQYF. The CDR3 coding sequence is TGTGCCAGCAGCTTAGCCGGGACTAGCGCCACAGATACGCAGTATTTT.

V and J are TRBV25-1 and TRBJ1-4; tentatively, D is TRBD1 (5 bases). CDR3 length equals 15 residues. Germline V lookup: CDR1 MGHDK, CDR2 SYGVNS. V gave up 3 bases and J gave up 7 bases, with 15 bases separating them. The CDR3 reads CASSDQWGDGEKLFF. The CDR3 coding sequence is TGTGCCAGCAGTGACCAATGGGGGGACGGTGAAAAACTGTTTTTT.

V gene TRBV30 combines with J gene TRBJ2-1; D perhaps matches TRBD2 (5 bases). The germline V and J ends were trimmed by 8 bases and 4 bases, with 15 bases remaining between them. CDR1 is GTSNPN and CDR2 is SVGIG in the germline V gene (reference sequence). The CDR3 sequence is 13 residues long. CDR3 residues: CAGRGLVYNEQFF. The CDR3 DNA follows: TGTGCCGGGCGCGGACTGGTATACAATGAGCAGTTCTTC.

The gene calls are TRBV6-4 and TRBJ2-2; TRBD2 matches 9 bases. CDR1 and CDR2 (germline): MRHNA, SNTAGT. The J segment lost 5 bases and the V segment lost 5 bases, leaving 6 bases of the junction unmatched. CDR3 length: 15 residues. The CDR3 is CASSPSGTITGELFF. CDR3 in DNA: TGTGCCAGCAGTCCTAGCGGGACTATTACCGGGGAGCTGTTTTTT.

The CDR3 DNA reads as TGTGCCAGCAGCCAAGAACAGGGCAGTCAGCCCCAGCATTTT. Its translation is CASSQEQGSQPQHF. The rearrangement joins TRBV4-2 to TRBJ1-5; maybe TRBD1 (6 bases). CDR1 and CDR2 (germline): LGHNA, YNFKEQ. This CDR3 has 14 residues. V was trimmed by 0 bases and J by 6 bases, leaving 9 bases between them.

The CDR3 coding sequence is TGTGCCAGCAGTGAAGGCACAGGGGGCAATGAGCAGTTCTTC. The encoded protein is CASSEGTGGNEQFF. The chain has TRBV2 and TRBJ2-1; 8 bases line up with TRBD1. CDR1 SNHLY and CDR2 FYNNEI come from the germline V gene. V shed 1 base and J 6 bases; nucleotides not matched to a gene: 2. The CDR3 runs 14 residues. Filled out from reference TRBV2 and TRBJ2-1, the complete variable domain reads EPEVTQTPSHQVTQMGQEVILRCVPISNHLYFYWYRQILGQKVEFLVSFYNNEISEKSEIFDDQFSVERPDGSNFTLKIRSTKLEDSAMYFCASSEGTGGNEQFFGPGTRLTVL.

J is TRBJ2-1 and V is TRBV6-5; 10 bases map to TRBD1. V lost 6 bases, J lost 2 bases, and 4 bases stayed unmatched. The CDR3 spans 15 residues. The germline V gene encodes CDR1 MNHEY and CDR2 SVGAGI. CDR3 sequence: CASRDGTGAYNEQFF. The CDR3 bases are TGTGCCAGCAGAGACGGGACAGGGGCCTACAATGAGCAGTTCTTC.

The rearrangement links TRBV7-2 to TRBJ2-1; 8 bases are a match to TRBD2. Trimming removed 4 bases from V and 4 bases from J; junction bases left unmatched: 12. CDR1 SGHTA and CDR2 FQGNSA come from the germline V gene. The CDR3 has 17 residues. The CDR3 sequence is CASSSVGGAGGYNEQFF. CDR3 bases: TGTGCCAGCAGCTCAGTTGGGGGGGCGGGAGGTTACAATGAGCAGTTCTTC.

The rearrangement joins TRBV30 to TRBJ2-7; TRBD2 matches at 11 bases. The J segment lost 3 bases and the V segment lost 1 base, leaving 5 bases of the junction unmatched. The CDR3 spans 15 residues. Germline V gives CDR1 GTSNPN, CDR2 SVGIG (reference sequence). CDR3 in amino acids: CAWSDPGLAVYEQYF. The CDR3 coding sequence is TGTGCCTGGAGTGACCCGGGACTAGCGGTCTACGAGCAGTACTTC. The variable domain in full, completed from reference TRBV30 and TRBJ2-7, reads SQTIHQWPATLVQPVGSPLSLECTVEGTSNPNLYWYRQAAGRGLQLLFYSVGIGQISSEVPQNLSASRPQDRQFILSSKKLLLSDSGFYLCAWSDPGLAVYEQYFGPGTRLTVT.

The chain joins TRBV7-2 to TRBJ1-3; D not certain. CDR1 and CDR2 from the germline V gene are SGHTA and FQGNSA. This CDR3 is built from 15 residues. V lost 2 bases and J lost 3, with 11 bases in between. In nucleotides, the CDR3 is TGTGCCAGCAGCTTATATGGAGGGAATGGAAACACCATATATTTT. It is translated as CASSLYGGNGNTIYF.

The gene calls are TRBV19 and TRBJ2-2; D unresolved. V gave up 7 bases and J gave up 4 bases, with 13 bases separating them. Germline lookup yields CDR1 LNHDA and CDR2 SQIVND (reference sequence). There are 14 residues in the CDR3. The CDR3 protein is CASNPRQITGELFF. DNA for the CDR3: TGTGCCAGTAACCCCAGGCAGATCACCGGGGAGCTGTTTTTT.

The chain carries TRBV4-1 and TRBJ2-2; unclear D gene. V gave up 4 bases and J gave up 1 base, with 13 bases separating them. Germline values: CDR1 MGHRA, CDR2 YSYEKL. The CDR3 sequence is 16 residues long. CDR3 sequence (DNA): TGCGCCAGCAGCCGGTGGGTCCAGGAGAACACCGGGGAGCTGTTTTTT. Translating gives CASSRWVQENTGELFF.

This sequence joins TRBV19 and TRBJ2-7; D is perhaps TRBD1 (5 bases). V gave up 5 bases and J gave up 4 bases, with 6 bases separating them. This CDR3 comprises 11 residues. Germline CDR1 and CDR2: LNHDA and SQIVND (reference sequence). This CDR3 is CASSAGYEQYF. CDR3 sequence (DNA): TGTGCCAGTAGTGCAGGGTACGAGCAGTACTTC.

The rearrangement links TRBV18 to TRBJ2-3, with D maybe TRBD2 (6 bases). The CDR3 contains 15 residues. V dropped 1 base and J dropped 2 bases, with 10 bases sitting between them. CDR1 KGHSH and CDR2 LQKENI come from the germline V gene. CDR3 in amino acids: CASSPLAAPTDTQYF. The DNA of the CDR3 is TGTGCCAGCTCACCACTAGCGGCGCCCACAGATACGCAGTATTTT.

The CDR3 nucleotides are TGCGCCAGCAGAGGGGGCCGGAACACTGAAGCTTTCTTT. Translated: CASRGGRNTEAFF. The chain carries TRBV5-1 and TRBJ1-1; 7 bases match TRBD1. V shed 5 bases, J shed 1 base, and the junction held 2 bases outside the gene matches. The germline V gene has CDR1 SGHRS and CDR2 YFSETQ. The CDR3 runs 13 residues.

V and J are TRBV27 and TRBJ1-5; a possible D gene is TRBD1 (5 bases). CDR3 length equals 17 residues. CDR1 is MNHEY, CDR2 SMNVEV, per germline (reference sequence). V was trimmed by 5 bases and J by 5 bases, leaving 22 bases between them. CDR3 amino acids: CASSPHLSRDVYQPQHF. The CDR3 region has the DNA TGTGCCAGCAGTCCCCATCTTTCCCGGGACGTCTATCAGCCCCAGCATTTT.

The V and J genes are TRBV19 and TRBJ1-4; 7 nucleotides match TRBD1. The J segment lost 8 bases and the V segment lost 6 bases, leaving 12 bases of the junction unmatched. The CDR3 consists of 15 residues. Germline CDR1 and CDR2: LNHDA and SQIVND (reference sequence). CDR3 bases: TGTGCCAGTAGCGAACAGGGGCCGTTGAAGGAAAAACTGTTTTTT. Residues: CASSEQGPLKEKLFF.

In DNA form, the CDR3 reads TGCGCCAGCAGCCAAGGGGGGCAGGGTTCCAGAAAACTGTTTTTT. It translates to CASSQGGQGSRKLFF. The chain uses TRBV4-1 and TRBJ1-4; D may be TRBD1 (6 bases). Germline CDR1 and CDR2: MGHRA and YSYEKL. This CDR3 region has 15 residues. Between the trimmed V and J ends, which lost 1 base and 10 bases, there was a span of 16 bases.

The chain recombines TRBV19 with TRBJ1-2; D unresolved. Germline-derived CDR1 and CDR2 are LNHDA and SQIVND (reference sequence). The CDR3 has 13 amino acids. V gave up 3 bases and J gave up 8 bases, with 13 bases separating them. In nucleotides, the CDR3 is TGTGCCAGTAGTATTGGGAGTCTCGGAGGCTACACCTTC. It yields the protein CASSIGSLGGYTF.